This TCR beta chain was identified in a study of blood T cell repertoires in COVID-19. Study-wide context: COVID-19 samples from acute and convalescent phases originated in the United States, Italy and Spain. PBMCs, B-cell-depleted T cells, or T cells provided the cDNA or gDNA that made up the material.

V shed 5 bases, J shed 9 bases, and the junction held 9 bases outside the gene matches. Germline CDR1 reads SGHVS; CDR2 reads FQNEAQ. The CDR3 has 15 amino acids. The sample holds a few counts of this clone. Only in-frame clones appear in the TCRdb table, and some are missing; sequencing was by immunoSEQ multiplex PCR. The data show about 190,000 clones, roughly four fifths seen once. The source of this sequence is a woman between 45 and 65 years old with acute or convalescent COVID-19. What was sequenced was peripheral blood. The chain carries TRBV7-8 and TRBJ1-6; 8 positions match TRBD1. The CDR3 reads CASSRDGQGTSPLHF. CDR3 in DNA: TGTGCCAGCAGCCGAGACGGACAGGGCACTTCACCCCTCCACTTT. Full variable domain (missing parts from reference TRBV7-8 and TRBJ1-6): GAGVSQSPRYKVAKRGQDVALRCDPISGHVSLFWYQQALGQGPEFLTYFQNEAQLDKSGLPSDRFFAERPEGSVSTLKIQRTQQEDSAVYLCASSRDGQGTSPLHFGNGTRLTVT.